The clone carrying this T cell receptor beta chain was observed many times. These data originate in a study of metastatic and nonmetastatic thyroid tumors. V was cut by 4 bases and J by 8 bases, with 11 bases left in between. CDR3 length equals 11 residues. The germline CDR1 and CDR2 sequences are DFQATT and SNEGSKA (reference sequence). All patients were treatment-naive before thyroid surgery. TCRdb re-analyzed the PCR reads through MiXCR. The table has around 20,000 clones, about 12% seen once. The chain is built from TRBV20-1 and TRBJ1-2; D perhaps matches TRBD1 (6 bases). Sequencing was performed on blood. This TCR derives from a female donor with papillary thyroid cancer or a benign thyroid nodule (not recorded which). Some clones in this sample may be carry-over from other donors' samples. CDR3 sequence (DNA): TGCAGTGCTACCAGGGGCGGCGGCTACACCTTC. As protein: CSATRGGGYTF.